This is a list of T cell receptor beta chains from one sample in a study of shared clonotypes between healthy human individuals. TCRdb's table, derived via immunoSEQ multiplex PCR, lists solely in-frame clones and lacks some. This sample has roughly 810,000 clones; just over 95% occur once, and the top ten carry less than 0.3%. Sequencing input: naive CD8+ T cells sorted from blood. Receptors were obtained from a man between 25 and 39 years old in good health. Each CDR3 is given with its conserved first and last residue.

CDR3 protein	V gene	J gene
CASSTRGFYSGELFF	TRBV21-1	TRBJ2-2
CASSLAGGFVDTQYF	TRBV5-4	TRBJ2-3
CASSLTVKSGANVLTF	TRBV7-3	TRBJ2-6
CASSQDSGETQYF	TRBV4-2	TRBJ2-5
CASSPLSGSSYEQYF	TRBV5-4	TRBJ2-7
CASSVANRDEQYF	TRBV9	TRBJ2-7
CASRNFLAAADTQYF	TRBV5-4	TRBJ2-3
CASSFLGQPQHF	TRBV28	TRBJ1-5
CASSDGSTVSTDTQYF	TRBV2	TRBJ2-3
CASSPGPPEQFF	TRBV6-6	TRBJ2-1
CASSELSRTAIYGYTF	TRBV6-1	TRBJ1-2
CASSFLQGYEQYF	TRBV7-3	TRBJ2-7
CSVDSAPNHNEQFF	TRBV29-1	TRBJ2-1
CASTLSGNYNEQFF	TRBV27	TRBJ2-1
CASSQEETLAGSYEQYF	TRBV4-1	TRBJ2-7
CASSLALLNEQFF	TRBV5-4	TRBJ2-1
CATSRGGSGAKNIQYF	TRBV15	TRBJ2-4
CAGAGDTQYF	TRBV2	TRBJ2-3
CASSYSQTPEKLFF	TRBV6-5	TRBJ1-4
CASSPGTVLYYGYTF	TRBV27	TRBJ1-2
CASSIDLRDEQFF	TRBV19	TRBJ2-1
CASSYGDPHSYEQYF	TRBV6-5	TRBJ2-7
CASSESQPTTYEQYF	TRBV2	TRBJ2-7
CSALYEKLFF	TRBV29-1	TRBJ1-4
CASSIGQGVSYEQYF	TRBV19	TRBJ2-7
CASSPPTGGRYNEQFF	TRBV7-9	TRBJ2-1
CASSFIQGYANTGELFF	TRBV11-2	TRBJ2-2
CASSPPRRLAMPTDTQYF	TRBV27	TRBJ2-3
CASASGQGVSYEQYF	TRBV6-5	TRBJ2-7
CASSLGAGLSYEQYF	TRBV7-2	TRBJ2-7
CASSVEDRDQETQYF	TRBV9	TRBJ2-5
CASSQDTGAYGYTF	TRBV4-1	TRBJ1-2
CASSVASSGRQDTQYF	TRBV9	TRBJ2-3
CASSQIRDYSYEQYF	TRBV7-9	TRBJ2-7
CASSYAGTSSTDTQYF	TRBV6-5	TRBJ2-3
CASSLLSGHTDTQYF	TRBV5-5	TRBJ2-3
CASSYPGSDQPQHF	TRBV5-6	TRBJ1-5
CASSYGTGYGYTF	TRBV7-9	TRBJ1-2
CASSPGLADHQETQYF	TRBV18	TRBJ2-5
CASSPDTDRYEQYF	TRBV11-2	TRBJ2-7
CASSSSGTSDYEQYF	TRBV13	TRBJ2-7
CASSEIEGANEKLFF	TRBV2	TRBJ1-4
CASSLGQGYQETQYF	TRBV7-2	TRBJ2-5
CASGPIDRGLYNEQFF	TRBV12-5	TRBJ2-1
CASSRLSSGNTIYF	TRBV9	TRBJ1-3
CASSPSPGGRVYSDEQYF	TRBV7-2	TRBJ2-7
CATSPIRAALTDTQYF	TRBV15	TRBJ2-3
CASSYSMGIGELFF	TRBV6-5	TRBJ2-2
CASSYRGQAGNTIYF	TRBV7-8	TRBJ1-3
CASSLSRGGHEQFF	TRBV7-8	TRBJ2-1
CASSWASSYNEQFF	TRBV27	TRBJ2-1
CASSQLAGRGDTQYF	TRBV6-1	TRBJ2-3
CASSGTSGSSYEQFF	TRBV11-1	TRBJ2-1
CASSPKGGVRDEQYF	TRBV7-2	TRBJ2-7
CASSLTGVNTEAFF	TRBV5-5	TRBJ1-1
CASSFSGEGRSMSNQPQHF	TRBV5-6	TRBJ1-5